This T cell receptor (beta chain) was identified during a study of response to subunit inactivated influenza vaccine. This clonotype is termed medium-sized. What it binds is unknown. General study points: That few new T cells are recruited by each seasonal influenza vaccination was the authors' suggestion.

TCRdb re-called the RT-PCR reads with MiXCR, one entry per CDR3 protein. The sample includes approximately 250,000 distinct CDR3 sequences, over 9% of them seen just once. This material consisted of non-naive T cells sorted from PBMCs, taken about 14 days before vaccination. This TCR was recovered from a man aged 45-60 years who received an inactivated influenza vaccine.

The CDR3 DNA follows: TGCAGCGTTTCAGGAGACGAACCGTTGAACACTGAAGCTTTCTTT. Its protein is CSVSGDEPLNTEAFF. The chain joins TRBV29-1 to TRBJ1-1; D is unresolved. This CDR3 is 15 amino acids long. From germline, CDR1 is SQVTM and CDR2 ANQGSEA. Trimming took off 5 bases at V and 0 bases at J, with 16 bases between the two ends.